This record concerns one TCR beta chain sequence. The antigen is not known. This sample is part of a study of cytotoxic CD8 clonotypes in ibrutinib-treated CLL. Study in general: After median around six years, approximately 14 stayed in remission, about 12 progressed; responses roughly 25 partial, 2 complete. Response samples were drawn at a median of about 13 months of treatment, range 6 to 36. Sample averages reached 255,043 productive templates and some 94,000 productive rearrangements. Study-wide findings and caveats: Shared public clonotypes were rare, and on treatment they either got smaller or stayed the same.

This CDR3 has 16 residues. Germline V lookup: CDR1 SGHRS, CDR2 YFSETQ. V lost 2 bases, J lost 6 bases, and 10 bases stayed unmatched. TCRdb's copy holds only in-frame clones and misses some; the assay was immunoSEQ multiplex PCR. The table includes approximately 74,000 clones, over 75% detected once. Sequenced material: PBMCs, taken at disease progression, from a patient treated with ibrutinib. V and J are TRBV5-1 and TRBJ2-3; the match to TRBD2 covers 9 bases. The receptor's source is a human donor with chronic lymphocytic leukemia. The CDR3: CASSLWWGLAADTQYF. Written as DNA, the CDR3 is TGCGCCAGCAGCTTATGGTGGGGACTAGCAGCGGATACGCAGTATTTT.